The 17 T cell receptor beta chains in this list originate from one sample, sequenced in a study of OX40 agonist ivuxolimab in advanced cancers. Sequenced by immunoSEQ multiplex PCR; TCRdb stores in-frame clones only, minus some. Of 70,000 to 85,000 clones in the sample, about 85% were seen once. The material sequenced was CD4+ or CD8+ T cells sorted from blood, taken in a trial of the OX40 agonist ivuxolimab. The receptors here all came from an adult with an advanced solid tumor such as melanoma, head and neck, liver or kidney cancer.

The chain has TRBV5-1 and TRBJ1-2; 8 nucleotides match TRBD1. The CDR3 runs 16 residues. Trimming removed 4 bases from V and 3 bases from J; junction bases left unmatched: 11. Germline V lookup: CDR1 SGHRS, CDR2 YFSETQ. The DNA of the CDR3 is TGCGCCAGCAGCCATGGACAGGGCCGCCCCGACTATGGCTACACCTTC. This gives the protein CASSHGQGRPDYGYTF.

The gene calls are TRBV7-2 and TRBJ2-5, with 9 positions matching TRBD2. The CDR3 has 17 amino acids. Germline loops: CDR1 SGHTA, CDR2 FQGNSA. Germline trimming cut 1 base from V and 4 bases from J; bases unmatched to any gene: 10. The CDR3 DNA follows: TGTGCCAGCAGCTTAGAAGGGACTAGCATTATGAGAGAGACCCAGTACTTC. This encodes CASSLEGTSIMRETQYF.

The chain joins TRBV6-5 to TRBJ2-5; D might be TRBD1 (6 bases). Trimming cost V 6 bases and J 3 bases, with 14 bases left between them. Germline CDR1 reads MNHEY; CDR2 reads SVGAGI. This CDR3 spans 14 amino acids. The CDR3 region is CASSLTGTKETQYF. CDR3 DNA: TGTGCCAGCAGCCTAACAGGGACGAAAGAGACCCAGTACTTC.

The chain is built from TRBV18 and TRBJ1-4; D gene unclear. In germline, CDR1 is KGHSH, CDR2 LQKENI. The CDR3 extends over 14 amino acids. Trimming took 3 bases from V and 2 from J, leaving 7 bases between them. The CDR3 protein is CASSPGLTNEKLFF. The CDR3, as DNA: TGTGCCAGCTCACCGGGGTTGACTAATGAAAAACTGTTTTTT.

CDR3 region: CASSQDISGAYNEQFF. CDR3 in DNA: TGCGCCAGCAGCCAAGACATTTCGGGAGCTTACAATGAGCAGTTCTTC. The V call is TRBV4-3, the J call TRBJ2-1, with D possibly being TRBD2 (6 bases). The CDR3 consists of 16 residues. Germline V gene sequence: CDR1 LGHNA, CDR2 YSLEER. V lost 0 bases and J lost 4, with 13 bases in between.

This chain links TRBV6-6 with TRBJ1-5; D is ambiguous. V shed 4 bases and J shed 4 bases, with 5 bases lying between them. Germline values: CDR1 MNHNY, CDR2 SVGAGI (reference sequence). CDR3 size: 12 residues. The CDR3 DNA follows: TGTGCCAGCAGTTTACAAAATCAGCCCCAGCATTTT. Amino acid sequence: CASSLQNQPQHF.

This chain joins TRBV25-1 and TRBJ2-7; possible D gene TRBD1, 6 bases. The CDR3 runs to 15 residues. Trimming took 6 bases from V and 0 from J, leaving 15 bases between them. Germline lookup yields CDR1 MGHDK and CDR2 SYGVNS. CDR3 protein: CASRDTGSRSYEQYF. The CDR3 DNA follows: TGTGCCAGCAGGGATACAGGGTCCCGCTCCTACGAGCAGTACTTC.

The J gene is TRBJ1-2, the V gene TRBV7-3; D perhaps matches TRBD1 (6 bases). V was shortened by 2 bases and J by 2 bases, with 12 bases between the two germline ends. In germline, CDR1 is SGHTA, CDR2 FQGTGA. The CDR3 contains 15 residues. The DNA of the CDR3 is TGTGCCAGCAGCTTAGGGGGCAGGACAAACTATGGCTACACCTTC. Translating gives CASSLGGRTNYGYTF.

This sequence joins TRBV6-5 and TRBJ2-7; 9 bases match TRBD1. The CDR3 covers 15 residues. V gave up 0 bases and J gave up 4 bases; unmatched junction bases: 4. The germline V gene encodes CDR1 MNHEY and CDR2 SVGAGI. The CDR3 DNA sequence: TGTGCCAGCAGTTACTCGGGACAGGGCATATACGAGCAGTACTTC. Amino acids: CASSYSGQGIYEQYF.

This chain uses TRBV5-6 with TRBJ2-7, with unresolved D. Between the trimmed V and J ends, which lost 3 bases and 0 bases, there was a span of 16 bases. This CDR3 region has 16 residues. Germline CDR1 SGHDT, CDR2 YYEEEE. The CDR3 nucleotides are TGTGCCAGCAGCTACCTTGACACCCGGAGCTCCTACGAGCAGTACTTC. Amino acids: CASSYLDTRSSYEQYF.

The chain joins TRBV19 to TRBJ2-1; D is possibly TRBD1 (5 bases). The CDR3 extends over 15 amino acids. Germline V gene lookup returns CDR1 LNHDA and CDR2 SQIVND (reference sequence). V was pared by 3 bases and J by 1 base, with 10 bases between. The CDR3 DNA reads TGTGCCAGTAGTATCCCGCCAGGGTCCTACAATGAGCAGTTCTTC. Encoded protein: CASSIPPGSYNEQFF.

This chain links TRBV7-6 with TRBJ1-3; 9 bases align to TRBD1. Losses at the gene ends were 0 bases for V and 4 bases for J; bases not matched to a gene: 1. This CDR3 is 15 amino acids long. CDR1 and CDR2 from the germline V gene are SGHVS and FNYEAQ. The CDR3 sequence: CASSLADRGGNTIYF. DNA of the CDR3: TGTGCCAGCAGCTTAGCGGACAGGGGAGGAAACACCATATATTTT.

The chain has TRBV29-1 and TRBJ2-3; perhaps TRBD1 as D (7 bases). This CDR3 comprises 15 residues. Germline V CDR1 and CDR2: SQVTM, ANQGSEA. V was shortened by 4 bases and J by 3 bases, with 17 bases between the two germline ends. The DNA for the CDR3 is TGCAGCGTTGTCCGGGCAGGGGGGTCAACAGATACGCAGTATTTT. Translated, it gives CSVVRAGGSTDTQYF.

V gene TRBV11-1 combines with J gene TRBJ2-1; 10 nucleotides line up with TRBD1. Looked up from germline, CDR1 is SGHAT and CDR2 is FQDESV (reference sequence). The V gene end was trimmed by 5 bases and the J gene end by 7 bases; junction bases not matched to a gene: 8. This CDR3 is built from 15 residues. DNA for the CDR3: TGTGCCAGCAGCCGGGACAGGGGCTTAGGGAATGAGCAGTTCTTC. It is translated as CASSRDRGLGNEQFF.

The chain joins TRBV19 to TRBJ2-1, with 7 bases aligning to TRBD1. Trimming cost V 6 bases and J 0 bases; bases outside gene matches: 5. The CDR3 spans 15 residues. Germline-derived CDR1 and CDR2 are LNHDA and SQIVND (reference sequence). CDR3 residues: CASRKTGVSYNEQFF. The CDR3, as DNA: TGTGCCAGTAGAAAAACAGGGGTCTCCTACAATGAGCAGTTCTTC.

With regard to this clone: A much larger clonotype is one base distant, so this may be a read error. The CDR3 spells CASSPTTYNEQFF. In nucleotides, the CDR3 is TGTGCCAGCAGCCCGACCACCTACAATGAGCAGTTCTTC. The genes are TRBV6-6 and TRBJ2-1, with D hard to call. V lost 6 bases and J 2 bases, leaving 8 bases between the germline ends. This CDR3 has 13 residues. Germline CDR1 is MNHNY and CDR2 is SVGAGI (reference sequence).

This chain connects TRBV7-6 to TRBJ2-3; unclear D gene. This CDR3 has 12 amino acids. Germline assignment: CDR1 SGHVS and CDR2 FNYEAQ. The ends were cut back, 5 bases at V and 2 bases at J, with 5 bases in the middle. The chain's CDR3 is CASSQYTDTQYF. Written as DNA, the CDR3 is TGTGCCAGCAGCCAATACACAGATACGCAGTATTTT.